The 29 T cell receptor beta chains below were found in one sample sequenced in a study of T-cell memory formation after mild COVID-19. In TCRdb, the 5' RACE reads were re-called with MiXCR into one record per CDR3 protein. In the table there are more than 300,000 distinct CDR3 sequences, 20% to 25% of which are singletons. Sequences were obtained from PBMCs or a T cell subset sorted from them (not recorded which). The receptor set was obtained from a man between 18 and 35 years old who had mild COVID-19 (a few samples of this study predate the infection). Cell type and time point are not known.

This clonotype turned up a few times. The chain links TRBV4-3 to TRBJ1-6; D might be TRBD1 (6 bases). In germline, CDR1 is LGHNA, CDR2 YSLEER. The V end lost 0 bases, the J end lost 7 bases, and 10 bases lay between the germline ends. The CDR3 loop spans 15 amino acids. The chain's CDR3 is CASSQEQGENSPLHF. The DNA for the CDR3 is TGCGCCAGCAGCCAAGAACAGGGTGAAAATTCACCCCTCCACTTT.

In DNA, the CDR3 is TGTGCCATCAGTGCGGACCTGATCAGCAATCAGCCCCAGCATTTT. It encodes CAISADLISNQPQHF. This chain joins TRBV10-3 and TRBJ1-5, with D unresolved. V lost 4 bases to trimming and J lost 1 base, with 11 bases between them. Looked up from germline, CDR1 is ENHRY and CDR2 is SYGVKD. This CDR3 is 15 amino acids long.

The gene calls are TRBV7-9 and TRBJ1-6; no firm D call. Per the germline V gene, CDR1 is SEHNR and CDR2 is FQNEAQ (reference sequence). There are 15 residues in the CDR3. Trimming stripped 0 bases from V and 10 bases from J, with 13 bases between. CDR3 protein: CASSLAAGGWSPLHF. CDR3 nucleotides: TGTGCCAGCAGCTTAGCTGCGGGTGGTTGGTCACCCCTCCACTTT.

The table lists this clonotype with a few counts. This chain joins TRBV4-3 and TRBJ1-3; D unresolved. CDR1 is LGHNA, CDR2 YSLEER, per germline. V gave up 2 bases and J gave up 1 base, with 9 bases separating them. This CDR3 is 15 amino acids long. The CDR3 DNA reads TGCGCCAGCAGCCAATTTATTGGTTCTGGAAACACCATATATTTT. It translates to CASSQFIGSGNTIYF.

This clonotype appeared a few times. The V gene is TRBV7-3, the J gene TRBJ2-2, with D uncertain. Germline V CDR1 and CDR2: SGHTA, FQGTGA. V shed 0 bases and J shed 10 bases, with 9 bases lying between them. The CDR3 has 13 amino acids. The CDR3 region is CASSLTGTTELFF. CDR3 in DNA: TGTGCCAGCAGCTTAACTGGCACTACGGAGCTGTTTTTT.

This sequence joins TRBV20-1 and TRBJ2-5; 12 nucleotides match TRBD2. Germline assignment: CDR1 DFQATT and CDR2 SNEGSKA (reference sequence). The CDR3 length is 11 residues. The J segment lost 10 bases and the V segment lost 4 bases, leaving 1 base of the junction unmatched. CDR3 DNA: TGCAGTGCTATGACTAGCGGGGGCCAGTACTTC. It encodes CSAMTSGGQYF.

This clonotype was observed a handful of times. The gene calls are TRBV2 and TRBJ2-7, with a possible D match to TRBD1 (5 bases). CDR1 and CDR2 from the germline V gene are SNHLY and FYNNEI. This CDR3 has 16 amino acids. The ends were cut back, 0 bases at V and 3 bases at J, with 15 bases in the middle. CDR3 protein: CASSEAPQGMNYEQYF. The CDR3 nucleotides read TGTGCCAGCAGTGAAGCCCCTCAGGGAATGAACTACGAGCAGTACTTC.

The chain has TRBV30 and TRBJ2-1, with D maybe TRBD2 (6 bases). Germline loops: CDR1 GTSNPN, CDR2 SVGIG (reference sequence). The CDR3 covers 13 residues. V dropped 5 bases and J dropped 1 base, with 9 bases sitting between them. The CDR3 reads CAWDRGSYNEQFF. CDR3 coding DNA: TGTGCCTGGGATCGGGGGTCCTACAATGAGCAGTTCTTC.

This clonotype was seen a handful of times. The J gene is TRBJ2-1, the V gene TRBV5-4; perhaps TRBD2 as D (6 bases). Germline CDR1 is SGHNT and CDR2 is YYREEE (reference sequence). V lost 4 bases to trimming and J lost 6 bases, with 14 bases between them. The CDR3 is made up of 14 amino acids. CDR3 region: CASSNGRGSNEQFF. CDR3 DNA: TGTGCCAGCAGCAACGGACGGGGGAGCAATGAGCAGTTCTTC.

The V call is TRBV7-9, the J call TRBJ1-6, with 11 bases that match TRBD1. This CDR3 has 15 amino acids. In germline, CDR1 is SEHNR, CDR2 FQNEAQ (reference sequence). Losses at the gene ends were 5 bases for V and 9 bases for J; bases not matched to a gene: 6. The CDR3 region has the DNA TGTGCCAGCAGCCATCCGGGACAGGGGGGTTCACCCCTCCACTTT. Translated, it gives CASSHPGQGGSPLHF.

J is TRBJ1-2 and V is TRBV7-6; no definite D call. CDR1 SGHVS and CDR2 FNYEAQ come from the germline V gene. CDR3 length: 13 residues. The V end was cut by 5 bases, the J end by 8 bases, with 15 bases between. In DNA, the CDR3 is TGTGCCAGCAGCCCTGCGACCACTGGGGGCTACACCTTC. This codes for CASSPATTGGYTF.

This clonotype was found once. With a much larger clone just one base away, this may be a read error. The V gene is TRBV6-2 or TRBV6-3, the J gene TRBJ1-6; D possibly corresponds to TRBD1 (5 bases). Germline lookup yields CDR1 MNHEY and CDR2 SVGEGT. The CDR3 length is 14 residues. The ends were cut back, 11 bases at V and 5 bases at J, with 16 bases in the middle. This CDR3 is CAGNGTADNSPLHF. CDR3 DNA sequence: TGTGCCGGCAACGGGACGGCTGATAATTCACCCCTCCACTTT.

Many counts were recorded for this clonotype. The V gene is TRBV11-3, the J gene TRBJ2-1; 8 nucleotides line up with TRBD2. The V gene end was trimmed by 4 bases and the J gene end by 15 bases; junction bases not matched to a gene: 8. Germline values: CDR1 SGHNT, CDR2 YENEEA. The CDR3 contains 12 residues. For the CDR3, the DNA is TGTGCCAGCAGCTACTCGGGGGGGCCTCTGTTCTTC. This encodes CASSYSGGPLFF. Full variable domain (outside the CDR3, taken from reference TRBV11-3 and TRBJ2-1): EAGVVQSPRYKIIEKKQPVAFWCNPISGHNTLYWYLQNLGQGPELLIRYENEEAVDDSQLPKDRFSAERLKGVDSTLKIQPAELGDSAVYLCASSYSGGPLFFGPGTRLTVL.

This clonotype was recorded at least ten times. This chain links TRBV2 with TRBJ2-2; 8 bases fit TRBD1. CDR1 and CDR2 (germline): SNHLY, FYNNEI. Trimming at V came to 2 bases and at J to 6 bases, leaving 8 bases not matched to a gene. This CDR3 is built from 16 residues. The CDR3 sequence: CASSERQGALAGELFF. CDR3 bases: TGTGCCAGCAGTGAAAGGCAGGGGGCCTTGGCCGGGGAGCTGTTTTTT.

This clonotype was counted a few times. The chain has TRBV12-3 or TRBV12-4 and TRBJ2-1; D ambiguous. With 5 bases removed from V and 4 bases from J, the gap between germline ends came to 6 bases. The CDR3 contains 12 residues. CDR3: CASSRAYNEQFF. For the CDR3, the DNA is TGTGCCAGCAGTAGGGCGTACAATGAGCAGTTCTTC.

DNA of the CDR3: TGTGCCAGCAGCTTTCCGGGCCGGGGCACTGAAGCTTTCTTT. This gives the protein CASSFPGRGTEAFF. The chain combines TRBV7-3 with TRBJ1-1; the D is unclear. Germline V gene sequence: CDR1 SGHTA, CDR2 FQGTGA. The germline V and J ends were trimmed by 3 bases and 4 bases, with 12 bases remaining between them. CDR3 length equals 14 residues. Complete variable domain (other parts from reference TRBV7-3 and TRBJ1-1): GAGVSQTPSNKVTEKGKYVELRCDPISGHTALYWYRQSLGQGPEFLIYFQGTGAADDSGLPNDRFFAVRPEGSVSTLKIQRTERGDSAVYLCASSFPGRGTEAFFGQGTRLTVV.

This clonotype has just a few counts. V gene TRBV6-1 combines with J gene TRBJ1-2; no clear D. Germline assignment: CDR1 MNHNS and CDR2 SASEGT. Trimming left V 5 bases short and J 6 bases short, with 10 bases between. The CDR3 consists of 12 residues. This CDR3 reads CASSPGGHGYTF. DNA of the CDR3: TGTGCCAGCAGTCCCGGTGGGCATGGCTACACCTTC.

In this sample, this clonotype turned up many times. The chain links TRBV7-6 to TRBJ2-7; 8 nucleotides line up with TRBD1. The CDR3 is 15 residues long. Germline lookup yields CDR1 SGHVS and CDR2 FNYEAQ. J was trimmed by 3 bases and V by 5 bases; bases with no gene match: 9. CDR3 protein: CASSVDRGDHYEQYF. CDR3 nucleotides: TGTGCCAGCAGCGTAGACAGGGGCGACCACTACGAGCAGTACTTC.

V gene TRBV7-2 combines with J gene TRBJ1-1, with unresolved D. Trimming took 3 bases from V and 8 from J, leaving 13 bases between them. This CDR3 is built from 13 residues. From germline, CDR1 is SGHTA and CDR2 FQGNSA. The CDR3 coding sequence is TGTGCCAGCAGCTTGGCTCTGGGGTTGGAAGCTTTCTTT. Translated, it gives CASSLALGLEAFF.

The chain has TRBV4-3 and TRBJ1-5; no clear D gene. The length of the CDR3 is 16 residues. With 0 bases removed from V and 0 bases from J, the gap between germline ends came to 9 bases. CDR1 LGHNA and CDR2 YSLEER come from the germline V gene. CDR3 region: CASSQEAGYSNQPQHF. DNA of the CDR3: TGCGCCAGCAGCCAAGAAGCGGGTTATAGCAATCAGCCCCAGCATTTT.

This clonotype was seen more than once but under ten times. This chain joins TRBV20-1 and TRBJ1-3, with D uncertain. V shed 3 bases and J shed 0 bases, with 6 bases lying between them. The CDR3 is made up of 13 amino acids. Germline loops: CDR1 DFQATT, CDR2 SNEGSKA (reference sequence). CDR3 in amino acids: CSASVGSGNTIYF. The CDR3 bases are TGCAGTGCTAGTGTGGGCTCTGGAAACACCATATATTTT.

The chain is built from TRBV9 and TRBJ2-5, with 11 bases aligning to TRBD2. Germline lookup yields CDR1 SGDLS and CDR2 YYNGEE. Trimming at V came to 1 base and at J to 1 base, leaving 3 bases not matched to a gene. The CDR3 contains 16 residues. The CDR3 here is CASSVTSGGGQETQYF. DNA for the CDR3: TGTGCCAGCAGCGTAACTAGCGGGGGTGGCCAAGAGACCCAGTACTTC.

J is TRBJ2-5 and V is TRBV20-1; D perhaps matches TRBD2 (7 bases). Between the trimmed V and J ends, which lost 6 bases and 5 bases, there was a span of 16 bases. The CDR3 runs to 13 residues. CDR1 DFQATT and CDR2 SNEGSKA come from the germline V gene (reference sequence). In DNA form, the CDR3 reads TGCAGTGCAGAAAAAGGGAGGGGGGAGACCCAGTACTTC. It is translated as CSAEKGRGETQYF.

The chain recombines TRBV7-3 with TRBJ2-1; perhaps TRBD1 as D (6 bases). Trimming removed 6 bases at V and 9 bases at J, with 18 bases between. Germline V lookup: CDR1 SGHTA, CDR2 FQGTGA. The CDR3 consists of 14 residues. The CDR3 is CASSRYLQGTEQFF. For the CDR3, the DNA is TGTGCCAGCAGTCGTTACCTACAGGGCACTGAGCAGTTCTTC.

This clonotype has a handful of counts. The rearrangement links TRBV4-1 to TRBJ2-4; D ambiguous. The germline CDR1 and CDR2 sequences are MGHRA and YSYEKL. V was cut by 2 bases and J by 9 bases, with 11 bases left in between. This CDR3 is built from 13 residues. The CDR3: CASSQHGPGIQYF. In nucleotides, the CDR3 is TGCGCCAGCAGCCAACACGGCCCCGGCATTCAGTACTTC.

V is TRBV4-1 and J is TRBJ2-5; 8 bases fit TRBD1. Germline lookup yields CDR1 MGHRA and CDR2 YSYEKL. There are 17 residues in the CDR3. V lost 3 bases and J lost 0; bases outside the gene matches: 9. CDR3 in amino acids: CASSQVRQGTYQETQYF. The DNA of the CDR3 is TGCGCCAGCAGCCAGGTCCGACAGGGGACGTACCAAGAGACCCAGTACTTC.

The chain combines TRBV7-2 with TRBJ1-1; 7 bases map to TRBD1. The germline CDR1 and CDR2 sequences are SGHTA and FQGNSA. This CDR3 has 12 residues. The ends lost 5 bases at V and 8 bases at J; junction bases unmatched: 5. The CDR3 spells CASSTGQTEAFF. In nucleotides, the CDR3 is TGTGCCAGCAGCACGGGACAGACAGAAGCTTTCTTT.

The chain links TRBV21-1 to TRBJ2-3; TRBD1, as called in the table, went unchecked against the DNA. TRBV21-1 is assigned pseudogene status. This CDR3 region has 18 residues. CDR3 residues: CASSSPWLGTETTDTQYF. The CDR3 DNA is TGTGCCAGCAGCTCTCCTTGGCTTGGGACAGAAACCACAGATACGCAGTATTTT.

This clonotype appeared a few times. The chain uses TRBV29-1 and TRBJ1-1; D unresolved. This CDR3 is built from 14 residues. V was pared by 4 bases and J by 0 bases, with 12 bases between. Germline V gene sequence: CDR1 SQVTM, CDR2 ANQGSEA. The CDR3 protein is CSVVNGPVNTEAFF. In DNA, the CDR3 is TGCAGCGTTGTGAACGGCCCAGTGAACACTGAAGCTTTCTTT.